This T cell receptor beta chain derives from a study of T cell repertoires in cytomegalovirus infection. Turning to the study itself: Evidence of both CMV infection and a matching HLA type came from public TCR beta signatures.

This clonotype was observed a few times. No antigen is known for it. The germline V gene encodes CDR1 MGHRA and CDR2 YSYEKL. The CDR3 consists of 15 residues. Trimming shortened V by 2 bases and J by 5 bases, and 14 bases separated the two germline ends. Study observations and caveats: Clonotypes of TCR beta that were HLA-C-restricted and CMV-specific dominated the ex vivo response. Public TCR beta family frequency separated CMV-and-HLA carriers, including in an independent cohort.

TCRdb fed the reads into MiXCR, producing one record per CDR3 protein. The data contain some 450,000 distinct CDR3 sequences, under 40% of them singletons. This receptor was obtained from a human donor in good health (CMV status not recorded). Some clones in this sample may be carry-over from other donors' samples. The sequencing sample was made of PBMCs. The rearrangement joins TRBV4-1 to TRBJ2-3; either TRBD1 or TRBD2 may supply D (5 bases each). CDR3 sequence reads: CASSQMDNRGDTQYF. CDR3 nucleotides: TGCGCCAGCAGCCAAATGGACAACCGGGGAGATACGCAGTATTTT.